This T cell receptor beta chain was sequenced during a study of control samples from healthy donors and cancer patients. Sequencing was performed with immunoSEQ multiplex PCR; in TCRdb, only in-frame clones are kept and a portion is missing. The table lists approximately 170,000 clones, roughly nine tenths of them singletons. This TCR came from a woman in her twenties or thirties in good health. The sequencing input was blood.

The CDR3 region is CASSSRLAGYQETQYF. The CDR3 DNA is TGTGCCAGCAGCTCCCGACTAGCGGGATACCAAGAGACCCAGTACTTC. The chain combines TRBV11-2 with TRBJ2-5, with 11 bases lining up with TRBD2. Looked up from germline, CDR1 is SGHAT and CDR2 is FQNNGV. V lost 4 bases, J lost 0 bases, and 4 bases stayed unmatched. CDR3 size: 16 residues. Full variable domain (outside the CDR3, taken from reference TRBV11-2 and TRBJ2-5): EAGVAQSPRYKIIEKRQSVAFWCNPISGHATLYWYQQILGQGPKLLIQFQNNGVVDDSQLPKDRFSAERLKGVDSTLKIQPAKLEDSAVYLCASSSRLAGYQETQYFGPGTRLLVL.